This T cell receptor (beta chain) was captured by sequencing in a study of blood T cells in healthy people across ages. The study, taken as a whole, reports: Both naive CD4+ cell counts and diversity were greater in long-lived donors than in aged donors. While age rose, TCR beta diversity per million T cells dropped in a roughly linear way.

Ranging in age from roughly 6 to 95, the donors were healthy Caucasian individuals from Russia. PCR was performed a second time for about 7 to 11 cycles using a sample-barcoded 5' primer and a J-beta primer mix. Each cDNA molecule received a tag from a template-switch adaptor that had 12 random nucleotides. TCRdb called the 5' RACE reads again in MiXCR, with one record for every CDR3 protein. Among 600,000 or so distinct CDR3 sequences listed, under 25% were seen once. This clonotype has only a few counts. The antigen remains unidentified. CDR3 length: 14 residues. CDR1 is LGHDT and CDR2 is YNNKEL in the germline V gene (reference sequence).

The specimen was blood. The sequence was collected from a man in his 70s in good health. The chain recombines TRBV3-1 with TRBJ2-5; TRBD2 aligns across 11 bases. The DNA end lines up better with TRBJ2-7; the J call may be wrong. DNA of the CDR3: TGTGCCAGCAGCCCTAGCGGGGGGAGGTACGAGCAGTACTTC. Amino acid sequence: CASSPSGGRYEQYF.